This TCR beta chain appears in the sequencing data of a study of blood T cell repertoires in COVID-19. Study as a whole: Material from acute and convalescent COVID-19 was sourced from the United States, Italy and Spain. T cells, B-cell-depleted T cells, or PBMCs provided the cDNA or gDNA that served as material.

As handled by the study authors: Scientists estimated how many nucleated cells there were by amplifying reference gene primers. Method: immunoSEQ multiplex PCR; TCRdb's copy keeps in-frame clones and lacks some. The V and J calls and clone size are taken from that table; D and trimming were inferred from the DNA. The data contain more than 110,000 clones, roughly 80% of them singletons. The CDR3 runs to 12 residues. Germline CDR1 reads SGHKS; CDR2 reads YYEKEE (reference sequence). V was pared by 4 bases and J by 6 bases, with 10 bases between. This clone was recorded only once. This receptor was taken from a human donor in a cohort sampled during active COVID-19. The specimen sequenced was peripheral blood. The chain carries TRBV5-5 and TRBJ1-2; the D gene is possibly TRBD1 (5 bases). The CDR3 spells CASSRDLDGYTF. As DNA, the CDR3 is TGTGCCAGCAGCCGGGACTTAGATGGCTACACCTTC.